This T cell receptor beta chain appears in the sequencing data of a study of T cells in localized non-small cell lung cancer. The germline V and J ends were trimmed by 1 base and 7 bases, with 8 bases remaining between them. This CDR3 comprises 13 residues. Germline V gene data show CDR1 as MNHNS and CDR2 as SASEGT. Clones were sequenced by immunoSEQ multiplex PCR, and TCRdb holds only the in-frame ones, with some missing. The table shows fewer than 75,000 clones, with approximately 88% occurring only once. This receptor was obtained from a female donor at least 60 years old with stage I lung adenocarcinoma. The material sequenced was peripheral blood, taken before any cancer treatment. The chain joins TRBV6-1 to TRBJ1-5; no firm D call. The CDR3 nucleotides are TGTGCCAGCAGTGAAGTTCCCGGGCAGCCCCAGCATTTT. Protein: CASSEVPGQPQHF.